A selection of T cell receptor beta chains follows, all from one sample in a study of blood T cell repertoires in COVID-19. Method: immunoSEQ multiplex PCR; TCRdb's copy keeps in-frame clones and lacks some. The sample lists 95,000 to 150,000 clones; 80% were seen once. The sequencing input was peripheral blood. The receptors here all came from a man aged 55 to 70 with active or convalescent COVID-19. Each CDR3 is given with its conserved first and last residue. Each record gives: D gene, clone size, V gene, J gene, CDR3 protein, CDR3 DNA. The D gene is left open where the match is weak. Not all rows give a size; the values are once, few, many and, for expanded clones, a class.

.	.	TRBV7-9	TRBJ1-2	CASSSGGYGYTF	TGTGCCAGCAGCTCAGGAGGCTATGGCTACACCTTC
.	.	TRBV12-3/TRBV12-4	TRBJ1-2	CASSGDSNYGYTF	TGTGCCAGCAGTGGGGACTCAAACTATGGCTACACCTTC
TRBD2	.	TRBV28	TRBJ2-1	CASSLKGGSASYNEQFF	TGTGCCAGCAGTCTAAAGGGAGGGAGTGCATCCTACAATGAGCAGTTCTTC
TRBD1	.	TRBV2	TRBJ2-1	CASSGTGFGEQFF	TGTGCCAGCAGCGGGACAGGGTTCGGTGAGCAGTTCTTC
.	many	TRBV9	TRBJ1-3	CASSQQAASGNTIYF	TGTGCCAGCAGCCAACAGGCGGCCTCTGGAAACACCATATATTTT
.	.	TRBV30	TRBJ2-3	CAWSFSRQVGDTQYF	TGTGCCTGGAGTTTCTCTAGACAGGTGGGAGATACGCAGTATTTT
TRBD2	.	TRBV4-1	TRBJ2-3	CASSLALAGAADTQYF	TGCGCCAGCAGCCTCGCACTAGCGGGAGCCGCAGATACGCAGTATTTT
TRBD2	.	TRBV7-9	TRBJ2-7	CASSPSGSRYEQYF	TGTGCCAGCAGCCCTAGCGGGAGTAGGTACGAGCAGTACTTC
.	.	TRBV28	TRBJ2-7	CASSGPPHRVRYEQYF	TGTGCCAGCAGTGGCCCCCCACACAGGGTACGTTACGAGCAGTACTTC
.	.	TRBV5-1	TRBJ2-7	CASSREAYEQYF	TGCGCCAGCAGCCGGGAAGCCTACGAGCAGTACTTC
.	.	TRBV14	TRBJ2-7	CASSQGGREQYF	TGTGCCAGCAGCCAAGGGGGGCGCGAGCAGTACTTC
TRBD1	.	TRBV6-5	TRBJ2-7	CASSRTGVWDEQYF	TGTGCCAGCAGCCGAACAGGGGTCTGGGACGAGCAGTACTTC
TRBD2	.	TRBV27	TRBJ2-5	CASSELAGDQETQYF	TGTGCCAGCAGTGAGTTAGCGGGGGACCAAGAGACCCAGTACTTC
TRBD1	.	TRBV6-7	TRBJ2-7	CATYPGTGSYEQYF	TGTGCCACCTATCCCGGGACAGGATCTTACGAGCAGTACTTC
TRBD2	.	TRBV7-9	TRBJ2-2	CASITRGLAGSGELFF	TGTGCCAGCATCACTAGGGGACTAGCGGGTTCCGGGGAGCTGTTTTTT